This entry is about one T cell receptor (beta chain). Data came from immunoSEQ multiplex PCR; TCRdb stores just in-frame clones and leaves some out. The sample has about 21,000 clones, less than 85% seen once. The germline V gene encodes CDR1 MDHEN and CDR2 SYDVKM. This CDR3 contains 15 residues. V shed 6 bases and J 0 bases; nucleotides not matched to a gene: 5. The data belong to a study of T cell responses to AZD1222 COVID-19 vaccine. Looking at the study overall: Second-dose intervals near 4 or 12 weeks were combined.

Sequenced here: peripheral blood, sampled on day 0 of AZD1222 vaccination. The receptor comes from an adult in good health. The rearrangement joins TRBV28 to TRBJ1-2; 9 bases fit TRBD1. The CDR3 loop reads CASRGGTGSNYGYTF. The CDR3 nucleotides read TGTGCCAGCAGGGGGGGGACAGGGTCTAACTATGGCTACACCTTC.